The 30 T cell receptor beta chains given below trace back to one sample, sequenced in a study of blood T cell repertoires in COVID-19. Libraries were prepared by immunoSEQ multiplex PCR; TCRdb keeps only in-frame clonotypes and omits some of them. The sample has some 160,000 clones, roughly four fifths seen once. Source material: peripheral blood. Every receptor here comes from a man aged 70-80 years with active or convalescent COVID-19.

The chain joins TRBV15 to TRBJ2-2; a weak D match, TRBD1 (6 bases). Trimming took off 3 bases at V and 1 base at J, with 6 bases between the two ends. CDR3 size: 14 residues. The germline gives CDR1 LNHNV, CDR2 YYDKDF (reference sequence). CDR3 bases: TGTGCCACCAGCAGGGGACAGAACACCGGGGAGCTGTTTTTT. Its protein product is CATSRGQNTGELFF.

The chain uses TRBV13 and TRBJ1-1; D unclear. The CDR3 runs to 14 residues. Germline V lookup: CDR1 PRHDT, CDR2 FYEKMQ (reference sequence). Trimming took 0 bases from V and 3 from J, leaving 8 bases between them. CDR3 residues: CASSLGMGDTEAFF. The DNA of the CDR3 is TGTGCCAGCAGCTTAGGTATGGGAGACACTGAAGCTTTCTTT. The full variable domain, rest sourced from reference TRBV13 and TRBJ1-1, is AAGVIQSPRHLIKEKRETATLKCYPIPRHDTVYWYQQGPGQDPQFLISFYEKMQSDKGSIPDRFSAQQFSDYHSELNMSSLELGDSALYFCASSLGMGDTEAFFGQGTRLTVV.

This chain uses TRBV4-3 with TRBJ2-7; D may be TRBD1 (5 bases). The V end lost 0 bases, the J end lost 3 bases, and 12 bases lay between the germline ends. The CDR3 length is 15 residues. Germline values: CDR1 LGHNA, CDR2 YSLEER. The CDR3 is CASSQDNRGFYEQYF. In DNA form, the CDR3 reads TGCGCCAGCAGCCAAGATAATAGGGGATTCTACGAGCAGTACTTC.

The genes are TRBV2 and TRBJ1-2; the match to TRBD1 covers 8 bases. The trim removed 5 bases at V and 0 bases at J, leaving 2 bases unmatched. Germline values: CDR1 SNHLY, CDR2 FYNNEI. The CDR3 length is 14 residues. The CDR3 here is CASSRQGTNYGYTF. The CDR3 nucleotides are TGTGCCAGCAGTCGACAGGGGACTAACTATGGCTACACCTTC.

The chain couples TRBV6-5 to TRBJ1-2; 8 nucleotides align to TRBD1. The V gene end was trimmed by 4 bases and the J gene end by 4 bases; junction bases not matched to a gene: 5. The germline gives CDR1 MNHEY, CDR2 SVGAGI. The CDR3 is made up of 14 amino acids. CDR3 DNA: TGTGCCAGCAGTTGGACAGGGACGGGCTATGGCTACACCTTC. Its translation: CASSWTGTGYGYTF.

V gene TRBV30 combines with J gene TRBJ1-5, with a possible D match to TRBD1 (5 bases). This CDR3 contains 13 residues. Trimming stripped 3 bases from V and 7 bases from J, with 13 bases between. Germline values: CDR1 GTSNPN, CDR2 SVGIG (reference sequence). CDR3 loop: CAWRGQGTQPQHF. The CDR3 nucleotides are TGTGCCTGGAGAGGCCAGGGTACACAGCCCCAGCATTTT.

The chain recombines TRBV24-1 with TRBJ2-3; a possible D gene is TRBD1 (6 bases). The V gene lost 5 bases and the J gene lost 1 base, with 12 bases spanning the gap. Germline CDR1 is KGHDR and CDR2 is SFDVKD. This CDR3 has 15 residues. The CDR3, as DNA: TGTGCCACCAGTGTGGGGGCAGGGGGCACAGATACGCAGTATTTT. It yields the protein CATSVGAGGTDTQYF.

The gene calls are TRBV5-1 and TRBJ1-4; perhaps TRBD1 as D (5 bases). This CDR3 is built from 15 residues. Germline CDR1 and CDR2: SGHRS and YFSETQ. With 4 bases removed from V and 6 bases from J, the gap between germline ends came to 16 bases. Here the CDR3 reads CASSPRGTEYEKLFF. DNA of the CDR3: TGCGCCAGCAGCCCCCGGGGGACTGAATATGAAAAACTGTTTTTT.

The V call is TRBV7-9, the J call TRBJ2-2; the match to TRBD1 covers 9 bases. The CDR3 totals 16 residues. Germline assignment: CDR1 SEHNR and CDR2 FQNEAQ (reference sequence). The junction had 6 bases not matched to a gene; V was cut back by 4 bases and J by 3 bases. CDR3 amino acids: CASSSNRGLDTGELFF. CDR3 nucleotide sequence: TGTGCCAGCAGCTCCAACAGGGGGCTTGACACCGGGGAGCTGTTTTTT.

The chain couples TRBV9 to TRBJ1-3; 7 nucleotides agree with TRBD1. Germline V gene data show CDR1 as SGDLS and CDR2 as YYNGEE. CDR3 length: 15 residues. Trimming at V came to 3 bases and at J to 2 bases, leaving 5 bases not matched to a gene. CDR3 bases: TGTGCCAGCAGCGCCGACAGGGCGGCTGGAAACACCATATATTTT. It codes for CASSADRAAGNTIYF.

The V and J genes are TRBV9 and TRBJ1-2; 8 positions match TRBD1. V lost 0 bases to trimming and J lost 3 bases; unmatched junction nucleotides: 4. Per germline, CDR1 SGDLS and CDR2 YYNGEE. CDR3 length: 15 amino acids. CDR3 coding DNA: TGTGCCAGCAGCGTAGATGGGGACAGGTACTATGGCTACACCTTC. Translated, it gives CASSVDGDRYYGYTF.

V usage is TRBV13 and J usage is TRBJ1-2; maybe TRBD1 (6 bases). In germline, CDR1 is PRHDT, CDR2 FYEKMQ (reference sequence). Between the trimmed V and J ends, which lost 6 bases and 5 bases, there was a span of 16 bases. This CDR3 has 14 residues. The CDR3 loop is CASRAQGYEYGYTF. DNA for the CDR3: TGTGCCAGCAGGGCCCAGGGGTATGAATATGGCTACACCTTC.

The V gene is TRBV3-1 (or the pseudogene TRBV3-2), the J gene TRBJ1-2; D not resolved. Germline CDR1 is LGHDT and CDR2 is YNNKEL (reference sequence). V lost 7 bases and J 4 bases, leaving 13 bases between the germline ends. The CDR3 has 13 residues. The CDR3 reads CASTNTRGYGYTF. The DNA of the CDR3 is TGTGCCAGCACCAACACCCGGGGCTATGGCTACACCTTC.

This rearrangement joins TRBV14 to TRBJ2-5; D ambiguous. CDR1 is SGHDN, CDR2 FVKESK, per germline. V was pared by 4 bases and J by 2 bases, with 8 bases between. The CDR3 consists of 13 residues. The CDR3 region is CASSRTLQETQYF. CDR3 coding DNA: TGTGCCAGCAGCCGAACACTACAAGAGACCCAGTACTTC. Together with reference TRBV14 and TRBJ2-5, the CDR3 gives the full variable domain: EAGVTQFPSHSVIEKGQTVTLRCDPISGHDNLYWYRRVMGKEIKFLLHFVKESKQDESGMPNNRFLAERTGGTYSTLKVQPAELEDSGVYFCASSRTLQETQYFGPGTRLLVL.

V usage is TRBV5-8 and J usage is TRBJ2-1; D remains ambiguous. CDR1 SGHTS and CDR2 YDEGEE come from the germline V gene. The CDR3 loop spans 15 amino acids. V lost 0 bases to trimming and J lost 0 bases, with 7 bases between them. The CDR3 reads CASSLGYSSYNEQFF. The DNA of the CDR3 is TGTGCCAGCAGCTTGGGGTATAGCTCCTACAATGAGCAGTTCTTC.

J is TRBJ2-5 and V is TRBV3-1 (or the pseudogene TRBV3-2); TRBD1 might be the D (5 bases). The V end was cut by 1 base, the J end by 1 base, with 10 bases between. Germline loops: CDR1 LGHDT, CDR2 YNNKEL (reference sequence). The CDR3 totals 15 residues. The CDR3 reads CASSQGARAQETQYF. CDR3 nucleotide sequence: TGTGCCAGCAGCCAAGGAGCCAGGGCCCAAGAGACCCAGTACTTC.

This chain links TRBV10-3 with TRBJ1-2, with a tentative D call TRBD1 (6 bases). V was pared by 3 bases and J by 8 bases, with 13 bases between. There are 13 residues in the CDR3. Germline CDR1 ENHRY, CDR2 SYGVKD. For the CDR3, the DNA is TGTGCCATCAGTGAACAGGGAATAGGAGGCTACACCTTC. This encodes CAISEQGIGGYTF.

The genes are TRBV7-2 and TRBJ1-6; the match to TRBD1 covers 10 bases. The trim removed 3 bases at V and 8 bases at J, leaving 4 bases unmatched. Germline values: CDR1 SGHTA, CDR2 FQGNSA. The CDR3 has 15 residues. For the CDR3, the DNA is TGTGCCAGCAGCTTCGGACAGGGGGAGGATTCACCCCTCCACTTT. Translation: CASSFGQGEDSPLHF. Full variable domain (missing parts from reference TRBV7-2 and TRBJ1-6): GAGVSQSPSNKVTEKGKDVELRCDPISGHTALYWYRQSLGQGLEFLIYFQGNSAPDKSGLPSDRFSAERTGGSVSTLTIQRTQQEDSAVYLCASSFGQGEDSPLHFGNGTRLTVT.

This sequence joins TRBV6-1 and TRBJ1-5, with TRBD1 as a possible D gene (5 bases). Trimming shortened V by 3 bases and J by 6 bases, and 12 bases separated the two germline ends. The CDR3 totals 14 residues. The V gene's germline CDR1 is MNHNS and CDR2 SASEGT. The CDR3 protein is CASSDRVGFQPQHF. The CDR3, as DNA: TGTGCCAGCAGTGACAGGGTCGGGTTTCAGCCCCAGCATTTT.

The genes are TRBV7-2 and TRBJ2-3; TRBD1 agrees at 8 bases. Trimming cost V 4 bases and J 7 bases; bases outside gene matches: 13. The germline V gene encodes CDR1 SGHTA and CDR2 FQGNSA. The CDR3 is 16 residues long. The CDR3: CASSSDSGTGINTQYF. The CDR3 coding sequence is TGTGCCAGCAGCTCAGACTCCGGGACAGGCATAAATACGCAGTATTTT.

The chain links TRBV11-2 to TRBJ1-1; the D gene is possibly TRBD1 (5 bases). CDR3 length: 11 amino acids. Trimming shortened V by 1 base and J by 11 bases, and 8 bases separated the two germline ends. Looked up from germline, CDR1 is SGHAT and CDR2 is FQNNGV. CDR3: CASSLVPGAFF. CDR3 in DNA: TGTGCCAGCAGCTTAGTTCCAGGGGCTTTCTTT.

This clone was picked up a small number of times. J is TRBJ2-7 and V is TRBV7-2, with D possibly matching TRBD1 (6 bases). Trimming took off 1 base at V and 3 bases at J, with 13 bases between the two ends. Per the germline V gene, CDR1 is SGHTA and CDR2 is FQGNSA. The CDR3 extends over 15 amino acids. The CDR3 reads CASSLGTGQYYEQYF. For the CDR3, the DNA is TGTGCCAGCAGCTTAGGTACTGGACAGTACTACGAGCAGTACTTC.

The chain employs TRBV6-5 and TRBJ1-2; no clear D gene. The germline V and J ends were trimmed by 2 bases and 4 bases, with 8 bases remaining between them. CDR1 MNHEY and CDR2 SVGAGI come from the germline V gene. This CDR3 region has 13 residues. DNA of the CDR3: TGTGCCAGCAGTTACCGACTTAGCTATGGCTACACCTTC. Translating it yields CASSYRLSYGYTF.

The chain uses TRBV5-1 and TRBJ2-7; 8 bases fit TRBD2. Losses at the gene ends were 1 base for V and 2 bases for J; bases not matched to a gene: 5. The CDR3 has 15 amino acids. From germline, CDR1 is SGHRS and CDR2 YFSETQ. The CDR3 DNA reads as TGCGCCAGCAGCTTGCTCACTAGCGGAACCTACGAGCAGTACTTC. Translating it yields CASSLLTSGTYEQYF.

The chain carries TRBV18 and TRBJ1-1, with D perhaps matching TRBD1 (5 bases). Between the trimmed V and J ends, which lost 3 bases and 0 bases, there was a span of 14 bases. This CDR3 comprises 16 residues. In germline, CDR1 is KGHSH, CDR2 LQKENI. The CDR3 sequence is CASSPGPPPMNTEAFF. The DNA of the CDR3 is TGTGCCAGCTCACCGGGGCCACCACCTATGAACACTGAAGCTTTCTTT.

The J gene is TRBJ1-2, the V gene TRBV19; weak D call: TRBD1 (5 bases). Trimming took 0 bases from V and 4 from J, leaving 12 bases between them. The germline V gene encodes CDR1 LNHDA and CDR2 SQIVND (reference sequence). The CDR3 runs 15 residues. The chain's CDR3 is CASSIDGHTAYGYTF. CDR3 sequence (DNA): TGTGCCAGTAGTATAGATGGACATACCGCCTATGGCTACACCTTC.

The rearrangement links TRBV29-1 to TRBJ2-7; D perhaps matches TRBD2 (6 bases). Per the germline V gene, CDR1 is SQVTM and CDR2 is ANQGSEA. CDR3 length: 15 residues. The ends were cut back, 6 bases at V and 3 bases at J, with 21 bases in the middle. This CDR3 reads CSVWGVTGDLYEQYF. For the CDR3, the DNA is TGCAGCGTCTGGGGGGTCACAGGAGACCTCTACGAGCAGTACTTC.

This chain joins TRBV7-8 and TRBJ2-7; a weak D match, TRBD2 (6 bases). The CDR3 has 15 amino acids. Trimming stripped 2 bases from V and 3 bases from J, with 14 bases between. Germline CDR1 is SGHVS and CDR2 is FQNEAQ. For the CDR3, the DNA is TGTGCCAGCAGCTTAAAGATGATAGCGGACTACGAGCAGTACTTC. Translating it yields CASSLKMIADYEQYF.

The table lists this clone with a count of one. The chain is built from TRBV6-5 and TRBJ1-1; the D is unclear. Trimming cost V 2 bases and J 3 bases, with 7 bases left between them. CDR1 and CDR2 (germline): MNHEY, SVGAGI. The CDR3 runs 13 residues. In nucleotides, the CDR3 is TGTGCCAGCAGTTACCGGGGTTACACTGAAGCTTTCTTT. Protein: CASSYRGYTEAFF.

CDR3 nucleotides: TGTGCCAGCAGCTTTCCTTATGCGCGCACAGATACGCAGTATTTT. This codes for CASSFPYARTDTQYF. The V and J genes are TRBV11-1 and TRBJ2-3; unclear D gene. The CDR3 has 15 amino acids. The germline V gene has CDR1 SGHAT and CDR2 FQDESV (reference sequence). V was clipped by 3 bases and J by 1 base, with 11 bases between them.